The source of this T cell receptor (beta chain) is a study of somatic mutations in cytotoxic T cells in rheumatoid arthritis. As for the study in general: Certain V beta antibody-stained T-cell populations, V beta1+ cells sequenced for TCRB among them, were flow-sorted to nearly 100% purity.

CDR3 length equals 17 residues. J lost 6 bases, V lost 6 bases, and 14 bases had no gene match. Germline V lookup: CDR1 MDHEN, CDR2 SYDVKM. Profiled with immunoSEQ multiplex PCR; TCRdb holds only in-frame clones, not every one. The sample carries about 20,000 clones, approximately 87% recorded once. The sample comprised CD8+ T cells sorted from blood. The chain links TRBV28 to TRBJ1-5; TRBD1 agrees at 10 bases. This TCR was recovered from a man aged 35 to 55 in good health. As DNA, the CDR3 is TGTGCCAGCAGCAAAAAGCCGGGACAGGGGTTGGGTCAGCCCCAGCATTTT. Translating it yields CASSKKPGQGLGQPQHF.